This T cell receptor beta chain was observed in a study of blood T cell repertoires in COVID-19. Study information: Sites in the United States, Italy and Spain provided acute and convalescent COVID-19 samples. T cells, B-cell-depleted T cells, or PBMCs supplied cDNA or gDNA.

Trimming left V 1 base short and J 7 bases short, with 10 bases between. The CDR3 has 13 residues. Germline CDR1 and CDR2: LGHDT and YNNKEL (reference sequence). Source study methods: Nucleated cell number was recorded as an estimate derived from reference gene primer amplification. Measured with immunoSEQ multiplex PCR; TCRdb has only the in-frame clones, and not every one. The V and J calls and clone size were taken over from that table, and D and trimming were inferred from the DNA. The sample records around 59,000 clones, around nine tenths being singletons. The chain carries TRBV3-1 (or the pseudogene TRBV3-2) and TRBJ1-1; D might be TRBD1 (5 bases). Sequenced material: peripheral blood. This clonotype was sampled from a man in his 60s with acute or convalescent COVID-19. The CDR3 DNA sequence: TGTGCCAGCAGCCAAGTTGCGGGGGTTGAAGCTTTCTTT. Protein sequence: CASSQVAGVEAFF.